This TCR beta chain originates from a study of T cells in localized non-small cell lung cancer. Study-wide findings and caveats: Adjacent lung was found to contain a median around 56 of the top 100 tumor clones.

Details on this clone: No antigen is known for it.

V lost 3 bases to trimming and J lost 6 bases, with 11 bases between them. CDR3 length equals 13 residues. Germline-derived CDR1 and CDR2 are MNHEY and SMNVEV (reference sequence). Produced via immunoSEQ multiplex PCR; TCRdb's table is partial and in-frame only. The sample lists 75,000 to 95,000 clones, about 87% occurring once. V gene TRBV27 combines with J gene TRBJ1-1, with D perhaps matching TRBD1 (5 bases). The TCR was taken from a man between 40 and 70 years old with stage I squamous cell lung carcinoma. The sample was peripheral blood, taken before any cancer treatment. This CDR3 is CASSLRGKAEAFF. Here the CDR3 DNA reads TGTGCCAGCAGTTTGAGGGGAAAGGCTGAAGCTTTCTTT.